Listed below are T cell receptor beta chains from one sample, sequenced in a study of tumor and adjacent non-tumor tissue in lung cancer. One entry per CDR3 protein, called by TCRdb with MiXCR from the multiplex PCR reads. Of roughly 75,000 distinct CDR3 sequences in the sample, about four fifths are singletons; the top ten hold about half. Sample: distant non-tumor lung tissue. The receptors originated from a man aged 55 to 70 with non-small cell lung cancer. CDR3s include the opening cysteine and the closing phenylalanine or tryptophan. D genes are given only for firm matches. Some rows mark clone size as missing; the rest say once, few, many or name a class of expanded clone.

D: TRBD1; size: few; J: TRBJ2-5; V: TRBV6-5; DNA: TGTGCCAGCAGTTACTCCGGGACAGGGGAAGAGACCCAGTACTTC; CDR3: CASSYSGTGEETQYF
D: NA; size: NA; J: TRBJ1-1; V: TRBV20-1; DNA: TGCAGTGCTTTCCAGACAGGAGAAGGGGGTTGGTCGGCTTTCTTT; CDR3: CSAFQTGEGGWSAFF
D: TRBD1; size: NA; J: TRBJ1-2; V: TRBV11-3; DNA: TGTCCCAGCAGCGTGGGACAGGGGTATGGCTACACTTTC; CDR3: CPSSVGQGYGYTF
D: TRBD2; size: NA; J: TRBJ2-3; V: TRBV4-3; DNA: TGCGCCAGCAGCCCCGTCCCCCGGCTAGCGGGAGGGCTGAGCACGGATACGCAGTATTTT; CDR3: CASSPVPRLAGGLSTDTQYF
D: NA; size: NA; J: TRBJ1-1; V: TRBV11-3; DNA: TGTGCCAGCAGCTCGCACGGACTGCAGACTGAGGCTTACTTT; CDR3: CASSSHGLQTEAYF
D: NA; size: NA; J: TRBJ2-1; V: TRBV20-1; DNA: TGCAGTGCCAGGCATAGTAGACAGTCGTCCTACATTGAGCAGTTCTTC; CDR3: CSARHSRQSSYIEQFF
D: NA; size: NA; J: TRBJ2-3; V: TRBV11-3; DNA: TGCGCCAGCAGCTTTCTGGGGGCAGATACACACTATTTT; CDR3: CASSFLGADTHYF
D: TRBD1; size: NA; J: TRBJ2-5; V: TRBV11-2; DNA: TGTGGCAGCTCTACAGGGGAGGAGACCCAGTACTTC; CDR3: CGSSTGEETQYF
D: TRBD1; size: NA; J: TRBJ2-1; V: TRBV20-1; DNA: TGCAGTGCTGGATGGGGACAGGCTTGGGCCAATGAGCAGTTCTTC; CDR3: CSAGWGQAWANEQFF
D: TRBD1; size: NA; J: TRBJ1-5; V: TRBV6-2/TRBV6-3; DNA: TGTGACAGCAGGCGACAGGGTCAAAGCGCGAATCAGCCCCAGCATTTT; CDR3: CDSRRQGQSANQPQHF
D: NA; size: NA; J: TRBJ2-7; V: TRBV6-5; DNA: TGTGCCAGCAGTAATCGGGACGCGGGAATCTACGAGCAGTACTTC; CDR3: CASSNRDAGIYEQYF
D: NA; size: NA; J: TRBJ2-3; V: TRBV12-3/TRBV12-4; DNA: TGTGTCAGTACCCCCGTTAGCACAGATACGCAATATTTT; CDR3: CVSTPVSTDTQYF
D: TRBD2; size: NA; J: TRBJ2-1; V: TRBV6-2/TRBV6-3; DNA: TGTGCCAGCAGTTACTCACTGAGAGCGGGAGGCATGAATGAGCAGTTCTTC; CDR3: CASSYSLRAGGMNEQFF
D: TRBD2; size: NA; J: TRBJ2-1; V: TRBV6-2/TRBV6-3; DNA: TGTGCCGGCAGTTACTCCCTGGGAGCGGGAGGTATGAATGAGCAGTTCTTC; CDR3: CAGSYSLGAGGMNEQFF
D: NA; size: NA; J: TRBJ1-2; V: TRBV7-6; DNA: TGTGCCAGCAGCTCAGGGAGGAGCTACACCTTC; CDR3: CASSSGRSYTF
D: TRBD1; size: NA; J: TRBJ1-2; V: TRBV11-2; DNA: TGCGCCAGCAGACCCGCGGCGGGACAGGGCTTCAACTATGACTACACCTTC; CDR3: CASRPAAGQGFNYDYTF
D: NA; size: NA; J: TRBJ1-1; V: TRBV6-2/TRBV6-3; DNA: TGTGTCAGCAGTACGGTCCCGAACAATGAAGCTTTCTTT; CDR3: CVSSTVPNNEAFF
D: NA; size: NA; J: TRBJ1-1; V: TRBV11-3; DNA: TGTGCCAGCAGCTCGTGCGGACGGCAGACTGAAGCATTCTTT; CDR3: CASSSCGRQTEAFF
D: NA; size: NA; J: TRBJ1-1; V: TRBV12-3/TRBV12-4; DNA: TGTGCCAGCAGTTTCCCAGTGATACTGAACACTAAAGTTTTCTTT; CDR3: CASSFPVILNTKVFF
D: TRBD2; size: NA; J: TRBJ2-1; V: TRBV11-1; DNA: TGTGTCAGCAGCTTATCTCGGCTAGCGGGAGGCAATAATGGGCAGTTCTTC; CDR3: CVSSLSRLAGGNNGQFF
D: NA; size: NA; J: TRBJ2-5; V: TRBV11-2; DNA: TGTGCCAGCAGCTCCGCAGTGGGGCGGCCAAAGGAGACCCAGTACTTC; CDR3: CASSSAVGRPKETQYF
D: NA; size: NA; J: TRBJ1-5; V: TRBV28; DNA: TGTGCCACCAGTTTTCTCTCAGGGAGCAATCAGCCCCAGCATTTT; CDR3: CATSFLSGSNQPQHF
D: NA; size: NA; J: TRBJ2-7; V: TRBV11-3; DNA: TGTGCCAGCAGCCACCGGCATGCCGACAAGCAGTACTTC; CDR3: CASSHRHADKQYF
D: TRBD1; size: many; J: TRBJ2-2; V: TRBV20-1; DNA: TGCAGTGCCCCAAGGACAGGGGGCGGGGAGCTGTTTTTT; CDR3: CSAPRTGGGELFF
D: NA; size: NA; J: TRBJ2-5; V: TRBV20-1; DNA: TGCAGCGCGAAAATCCCCAAGGGGGTAGCCCAAGAGACCCAGTACTTC; CDR3: CSAKIPKGVAQETQYF
D: TRBD1; size: once; J: TRBJ1-1; V: TRBV12-3/TRBV12-4; DNA: TGTGCTAACAGCATAACTATGACAGGGGGCATGAACACTGAAGCTTTCTTT; CDR3: CANSITMTGGMNTEAFF
D: NA; size: NA; J: TRBJ1-2; V: TRBV5-4; DNA: TGTGCCAGCAGCTTGGAACCGGGGATGGGTTATGGCTACACCTTC; CDR3: CASSLEPGMGYGYTF
D: NA; size: once; J: TRBJ1-6; V: TRBV11-2; DNA: TGTGCCAGCAGCTTAGGAGGGGTCAATAAATCACCCTTCCACTTT; CDR3: CASSLGGVNKSPFHF
D: NA; size: NA; J: TRBJ2-3; V: TRBV4-3; DNA: TGCGCCATCAGCCAAGCAGCGGCCTCCGGCACAGATATGCAGTATTTT; CDR3: CAISQAAASGTDMQYF
D: NA; size: once; J: TRBJ1-5; V: TRBV6-1; DNA: TGTGCCAACAATGGGCACAATAGCAATCAGCCCCAGCATTTT; CDR3: CANNGHNSNQPQHF
D: TRBD2; size: NA; J: TRBJ2-1; V: TRBV7-3; DNA: TGTGCCAGCAGCTCTGGGACTAGCGGGGGGAATGAGCAGTTCTTC; CDR3: CASSSGTSGGNEQFF
D: NA; size: many; J: TRBJ1-5; V: TRBV11-2; DNA: TGTGCCAGCAGCTTTGATGGATTGAGCAATCAGCCCCAGCATTTT; CDR3: CASSFDGLSNQPQHF
D: TRBD1; size: NA; J: TRBJ2-1; V: TRBV5-4; DNA: TGTGCCAGCTGCTTGGGAGCCGGGACAGGGACCTCAGCTGGGCAGCTCTTC; CDR3: CASCLGAGTGTSAGQLF
D: TRBD2; size: many; J: TRBJ2-1; V: TRBV6-6; DNA: TGTGCCAGCAGTTACTCTGTCTGGCGGGAGGGCAGTGGCGATGAGCAGTTCTTC; CDR3: CASSYSVWREGSGDEQFF
D: NA; size: NA; J: TRBJ1-4; V: TRBV4-1; DNA: TGCGCCAGCAGCCTTGGACAAGGGGGGGCTGCAACTAATGAAAAACTGTTTTTT; CDR3: CASSLGQGGAATNEKLFF
D: NA; size: NA; J: TRBJ1-1; V: TRBV4-3; DNA: TGCGCCAGCAGCCAAGATTTAAGTGGCAGCGGCACTGAACCTCTCTTT; CDR3: CASSQDLSGSGTEPLF
D: TRBD1; size: once; J: TRBJ2-3; V: TRBV11-3; DNA: TGTGCCAGCAGCTATAAGGGGGCAAATACGCAGTATTTT; CDR3: CASSYKGANTQYF
D: TRBD1; size: NA; J: TRBJ2-3; V: TRBV20-1; DNA: TGCAGTGCTAGAGTCAGTATGGGACAGGGGATAGGACCCCACACAGATACGCAGTATTTT; CDR3: CSARVSMGQGIGPHTDTQYF
D: TRBD1; size: NA; J: TRBJ1-1; V: TRBV6-2/TRBV6-3; DNA: TGTGCCAGCAGATCGACAGGGATGAACACTGAAGCTTTCTTT; CDR3: CASRSTGMNTEAFF
D: TRBD1; size: NA; J: TRBJ2-7; V: TRBV6-5; DNA: TGTCCCAGCAGTTACTCGCTACAGGGGGCTTCCTACGAGCAGTACTTC; CDR3: CPSSYSLQGASYEQYF
D: NA; size: NA; J: TRBJ1-1; V: TRBV4-1; DNA: TGCGCCAACAGGCGAGAGGGGGATACTGACGCTTTCTTT; CDR3: CANRREGDTDAFF
D: NA; size: few; J: TRBJ2-3; V: TRBV5-1; DNA: TGCGCCAGCAGCTCCCAGCCTACTAGCGATACGCAGTATTTT; CDR3: CASSSQPTSDTQYF
D: TRBD1; size: NA; J: TRBJ1-1; V: TRBV6-1; DNA: TGTGCCATCAGTGAAAGGCCTAGGGGGCTCAGAGGGAACACTGAAGCTTTCTTT; CDR3: CAISERPRGLRGNTEAFF
D: NA; size: NA; J: TRBJ2-3; V: TRBV11-3; DNA: TGTGCCAGCAGCTTAGTCACCGGGGGGCGGACAGATACGCAGTATTTC; CDR3: CASSLVTGGRTDTQYF
D: NA; size: NA; J: TRBJ2-3; V: TRBV29-1; DNA: TGCAGTGTTACGTGTTCGAGCGGTAGCACAGATACGCAGTATTTT; CDR3: CSVTCSSGSTDTQYF
D: NA; size: NA; J: TRBJ1-5; V: TRBV4-2; DNA: TGTGCCAGCAGCCAAGAACCAGGGGATGGCAATCAGTCCCAGCATTTT; CDR3: CASSQEPGDGNQSQHF
D: NA; size: NA; J: TRBJ2-6; V: TRBV6-2/TRBV6-3; DNA: TGTGCCAGCAGTTCAACGACAGCTCGTGTATTTCAGAACGAATTCTCTGGGGCCAAAGTCCTGACTTTC; CDR3: CASSSTTARVFQNEFSGAKVLTF
D: NA; size: NA; J: TRBJ2-1; V: TRBV4-1; DNA: TGCGCCAGCAGCCAAGTCGGGCTAGCGCTTAAGCAGTTCTTC; CDR3: CASSQVGLALKQFF
D: NA; size: NA; J: TRBJ2-2; V: TRBV25-1; DNA: TGTGCCAGTTGGGTCGGCACCGTGGATCTGTTTTTT; CDR3: CASWVGTVDLFF
D: TRBD1; size: NA; J: TRBJ2-1; V: TRBV12-3/TRBV12-4; DNA: TGTGGCAGCAGTTCCCCAGGACAGGGGGATCCCAAGGCTGAGCAGTTCTTC; CDR3: CGSSSPGQGDPKAEQFF
D: TRBD1; size: NA; J: TRBJ2-7; V: TRBV20-1; DNA: TGCAGTGCTAGTGATGCCGGGACAGGAACCTACGAGTACTACTTC; CDR3: CSASDAGTGTYEYYF
D: TRBD2; size: NA; J: TRBJ2-7; V: TRBV6-2/TRBV6-3; DNA: TGTGTCAGTAGTATCGGACTAGCGTCCAACGAGCAGTACTTC; CDR3: CVSSIGLASNEQYF
D: NA; size: NA; J: TRBJ2-3; V: TRBV4-1; DNA: TGCGCCAGCAGCAATTCCAGGGGGGGCCGCACAGATACGAAGTATTTT; CDR3: CASSNSRGGRTDTKYF
D: NA; size: once; J: TRBJ2-1; V: TRBV20-1; DNA: TGCAGCCACAACGGGGCCCTGAACTATAATGAGCTGTTCTTC; CDR3: CSHNGALNYNELFF
D: NA; size: NA; J: TRBJ1-5; V: TRBV12-3/TRBV12-4; DNA: TGTGCAAGGAGCCTACAGGGAGGTAATCAGCCCCAGCATTTT; CDR3: CARSLQGGNQPQHF
D: NA; size: NA; J: TRBJ2-3; V: TRBV11-3; DNA: TGTGCCAGTAGCGTTCATGGGGCAGATACGCACTATTTT; CDR3: CASSVHGADTHYF
D: TRBD1; size: many; J: TRBJ2-1; V: TRBV24-1; DNA: TGTGCCACCAACGTCAGGGGGCACAATGAGCAGTTCTTC; CDR3: CATNVRGHNEQFF